This T cell receptor beta chain was obtained from a study of molecular identifiers for immune sequencing clone quantification. V was pared by 8 bases and J by 3 bases, with 19 bases between. The V gene's germline CDR1 is MNHEY and CDR2 SMNVEV (reference sequence). CDR3 length: 16 amino acids. Both previously described methods and listed TCR primers were employed to make bulk TCR libraries. TCRdb used MiXCR to reprocess the PCR reads, holding one entry per CDR3 protein. This sample has under 650,000 distinct CDR3 sequences, with 20% found just once. Naive CD8 T cell sorting was performed on the CD8+CD4-CCR7+CD45RA+ phenotype.

Sequenced input: naive CD8+ T cells from blood, with Jurkat cell RNA spiked in. Documented subset: FACS-sorted CD8+CD4-CCR7+CD45RA+ naive T cells. The sequence was collected from a human donor in good health. Some libraries in this study had Jurkat cell RNA spiked in. The chain has TRBV27 and TRBJ2-2, with D unclear. Here the CDR3 DNA reads TGTGCCAGCGGTTCCAAAATCTACAGAGACACCGGGGAGCTGTTTTTT. This gives the protein CASGSKIYRDTGELFF.